The rows below give T cell receptor beta chains drawn from one sample of a study of T cells in Graves' hyperthyroidism and ophthalmopathy. TCRdb passed the multiplex PCR reads through MiXCR, listing each CDR3 protein once. The sample consists of hundreds of thousands of distinct CDR3 sequences, roughly an eighth of them appearing once. The specimen sequenced was blood. Receptors were obtained from a middle-aged man with Graves' ophthalmopathy. CDR3s include the opening cysteine and the closing phenylalanine or tryptophan. Only part of the rows carry a size: once, few, many, or a class if the clone is expanded.

j_call	v_call	clone_size	cdr3_aa
TRBJ2-3	TRBV2	once	CASKRELAGEGTDTQYF
TRBJ1-1	TRBV20-1	many	CSARLGQGRGEAFF
TRBJ2-1	TRBV7-9	-	CASSSPTSGRGNEQFF
TRBJ2-3	TRBV3-1	few	CASSPPVGAGTDTQYF
TRBJ1-5	TRBV25-1	few	CASSDQPGQGALHQPQHF
TRBJ1-6	TRBV3-1	many	CASSHPAGAPSPLHF
TRBJ2-1	TRBV11-3	many	CASSMTGGFNEQFF
TRBJ2-1	TRBV20-1	many	CSVTSGKVEQFF
TRBJ2-7	TRBV6-1	few	CASSPATWDGGRFEQYF
TRBJ1-3	TRBV6-1	-	CASRRTVASGNTIYF
TRBJ2-7	TRBV28	many	CASSPYGGSYEQYF
TRBJ2-3	TRBV7-3	many	CASSTARGGFDTQYF
TRBJ2-5	TRBV5-1	-	CASSRTSGETQYF
TRBJ1-1	TRBV19	few	CASIDAMNTEAFF
TRBJ2-1	TRBV24-1	few	CATSVGTYNEQFF
TRBJ2-2	TRBV18	many	CASSPGGTNTGELFF